What follows are 25 T cell receptor beta chains derived from one specimen sequenced in a study of long-term antiretroviral therapy in people with HIV. The libraries were made with immunoSEQ v3.0 at survey level. Here immunoSEQ multiplex PCR was the method, and the copy in TCRdb shows in-frame clones only, minus some. The sample has about 21,000 clones, more than 70% seen once. The sequenced sample was unsorted PBMCs, obtained at the start of antiretroviral therapy. Receptor source: a man aged 45-60 years with HIV.

For the CDR3, the DNA is TGTGCCAGCAGCTTGAGACAGGGAGCGGAAAAACTGTTTTTT. Encoded protein: CASSLRQGAEKLFF. The chain uses TRBV13 and TRBJ1-4, with 7 bases fitting TRBD1. CDR1 is PRHDT, CDR2 FYEKMQ, per germline (reference sequence). This CDR3 contains 14 residues. V shed 3 bases, J shed 8 bases, and the junction held 6 bases outside the gene matches.

J is TRBJ1-3 and V is TRBV7-2; no clear D gene. With 4 bases removed from V and 3 bases from J, the gap between germline ends came to 13 bases. Germline-derived CDR1 and CDR2 are SGHTA and FQGNSA. The CDR3 has 15 residues. The CDR3 loop reads CASSSDLRGGNTIYF. The CDR3 DNA follows: TGTGCCAGCAGCTCGGACCTTCGGGGTGGAAACACCATATATTTT.

The gene calls are TRBV7-2 and TRBJ1-5; maybe TRBD1 (5 bases). This CDR3 region has 14 residues. Trimming removed 5 bases from V and 3 bases from J, with 11 bases in between. The V gene's germline CDR1 is SGHTA and CDR2 FQGNSA. CDR3 coding DNA: TGTGCCAGCAGCCGCGACAGCACCAATCAGCCCCAGCATTTT. Translating gives CASSRDSTNQPQHF.

The chain recombines TRBV6-1 with TRBJ2-7; D not certain. The CDR3 length is 13 residues. Germline CDR1 and CDR2: MNHNS and SASEGT. V dropped 8 bases and J dropped 5 bases, with 16 bases sitting between them. CDR3 sequence: CASDNLSFDEQYF. CDR3 DNA sequence: TGTGCCAGCGACAATTTGAGCTTCGACGAGCAGTACTTC.

This chain links TRBV10-2 with TRBJ2-7; TRBD2 aligns across 8 bases. The germline CDR1 and CDR2 sequences are WSHSY and SAAADI. The CDR3 runs to 13 residues. V lost 4 bases, J lost 6 bases, and 5 bases stayed unmatched. The DNA for the CDR3 is TGCGCCAGCAGTGTTGCGGGAGGCACCGAGCAGTACTTC. It codes for CASSVAGGTEQYF.

The genes are TRBV11-3 and TRBJ1-4; TRBD1 might be the D (5 bases). The CDR3 consists of 16 residues. Trimming removed 2 bases from V and 3 bases from J, with 13 bases in between. Per the germline V gene, CDR1 is SGHNT and CDR2 is YENEEA. The CDR3 loop is CASSLMGVRANEKLFF. The CDR3 DNA is TGTGCCAGCAGCTTAATGGGGGTTAGAGCTAATGAAAAACTGTTTTTT.

This sequence joins TRBV28 and TRBJ2-2; D is perhaps TRBD1 or TRBD2 (6 bases each). The germline V gene encodes CDR1 MDHEN and CDR2 SYDVKM. V lost 4 bases to trimming and J lost 3 bases, with 12 bases between them. This CDR3 has 15 amino acids. CDR3 in amino acids: CASSSKGEDTGELFF. CDR3 DNA: TGTGCCAGCAGTTCAAAGGGGGAGGACACCGGGGAGCTGTTTTTT. The entire variable domain, with the rest obtained from reference TRBV28 and TRBJ2-2, is as follows: DVKVTQSSRYLVKRTGEKVFLECVQDMDHENMFWYRQDPGLGLRLIYFSYDVKMKEKGDIPEGYSVSREKKERFSLILESASTNQTSMYLCASSSKGEDTGELFFGEGSRLTVL.

The chain couples TRBV19 to TRBJ1-4; D not resolved. Trimming removed 5 bases at V and 3 bases at J, with 13 bases between. Germline assignment: CDR1 LNHDA and CDR2 SQIVND (reference sequence). The CDR3 runs 15 residues. The CDR3 DNA is TGTGCCAGTAGTGAACCGGGTCGGTCTAATGAAAAACTGTTTTTT. Translation: CASSEPGRSNEKLFF.

V is TRBV28 and J is TRBJ1-5, with D perhaps TRBD1 (5 bases). The CDR3 totals 14 residues. Germline V gives CDR1 MDHEN, CDR2 SYDVKM. The CDR3 is CTAAGPYSNQPQHF. In DNA, the CDR3 is TGTACAGCAGCGGGGCCTTATAGCAATCAGCCCCAGCATTTT.

The chain employs TRBV6-5 and TRBJ2-2; TRBD1 might be the D (5 bases). This CDR3 comprises 11 residues. The V gene's germline CDR1 is MNHEY and CDR2 SVGAGI. Between the trimmed V and J ends, which lost 7 bases and 6 bases, there was a span of 6 bases. CDR3 nucleotide sequence: TGTGCCAGCAAGGGGCCCGGGGAGCTGTTTTTT. Protein sequence: CASKGPGELFF.

The genes are TRBV9 and TRBJ2-3; 9 bases agree with TRBD2. The CDR3 has 15 residues. Germline trimming cut 3 bases from V and 4 bases from J; bases unmatched to any gene: 6. Germline-derived CDR1 and CDR2 are SGDLS and YYNGEE. The CDR3 coding sequence is TGTGCCAGCAGCGAGGGGACTAGCTTCCCAGATACGCAGTATTTT. It codes for CASSEGTSFPDTQYF.

The rearrangement links TRBV10-3 to TRBJ2-1; no definite D call. Per the germline V gene, CDR1 is ENHRY and CDR2 is SYGVKD. The germline V and J ends were trimmed by 3 bases and 0 bases, with 15 bases remaining between them. The CDR3 sequence is 17 residues long. Here the CDR3 reads CAISDRVRWSSYNEQFF. In DNA, the CDR3 is TGTGCCATCAGTGATCGCGTGCGTTGGAGCTCCTACAATGAGCAGTTCTTC.

In its sample, this clone was seen a few times. This rearrangement joins TRBV27 to TRBJ1-2; 12 bases match TRBD1. Germline trimming cut 5 bases from V and 3 bases from J; bases unmatched to any gene: 4. This CDR3 region has 15 residues. Germline CDR1 is MNHEY and CDR2 is SMNVEV (reference sequence). CDR3 sequence: CASSPGTGGDYGYTF. DNA for the CDR3: TGTGCCAGCAGTCCCGGGACAGGGGGCGACTATGGCTACACCTTC.

CDR3 sequence: CASSSGYSSGRDVYNEQFF. CDR3 in DNA: TGTGCCAGCAGCTCTGGCTATAGTAGCGGGAGAGATGTTTACAATGAGCAGTTCTTC. The chain uses TRBV7-2 and TRBJ2-1, with 9 bases that match TRBD2. The CDR3 length is 19 residues. Germline CDR1 and CDR2: SGHTA and FQGNSA. J lost 4 bases, V lost 4 bases, and 17 bases had no gene match. Looking up the rest from reference TRBV7-2 and TRBJ2-1 gives the full variable domain: GAGVSQSPSNKVTEKGKDVELRCDPISGHTALYWYRQSLGQGLEFLIYFQGNSAPDKSGLPSDRFSAERTGGSVSTLTIQRTQQEDSAVYLCASSSGYSSGRDVYNEQFFGPGTRLTVL.

V usage is TRBV6-1 and J usage is TRBJ1-2; no clear D gene. Trimming took off 4 bases at V and 2 bases at J, with 5 bases between the two ends. Germline CDR1 and CDR2: MNHNS and SASEGT. The CDR3 is 12 amino acids. CDR3 in DNA: TGTGCCAGCAGTGTGGGGAACTATGGCTACACCTTC. Protein: CASSVGNYGYTF.

This chain joins TRBV6-4 and TRBJ1-3, with D unresolved. Germline CDR1 reads MRHNA; CDR2 reads SNTAGT. The CDR3 is made up of 15 amino acids. With 5 bases removed from V and 0 bases from J, the gap between germline ends came to 11 bases. Written as DNA, the CDR3 is TGTGCCAGCAGTAAGGACGCCTACTCTGGAAACACCATATATTTT. Translated: CASSKDAYSGNTIYF.

V and J are TRBV5-1 and TRBJ2-7; 7 nucleotides match TRBD2. The V gene end was trimmed by 1 base and the J gene end by 6 bases; junction bases not matched to a gene: 7. This CDR3 has 14 amino acids. CDR1 and CDR2 (germline): SGHRS, YFSETQ. The CDR3 coding sequence is TGCGCCAGCAGCTTGTCGGGCGGGAGCGCCGAGCAGTACTTC. This codes for CASSLSGGSAEQYF.

In its sample, this clone was seen once. V and J are TRBV25-1 and TRBJ2-5; 7 bases fit TRBD1. Germline V gene sequence: CDR1 MGHDK, CDR2 SYGVNS. V shed 6 bases, J shed 3 bases, and the junction held 10 bases outside the gene matches. The CDR3 is 15 residues long. The CDR3 loop is CASSPVRDREETQYF. Written as DNA, the CDR3 is TGTGCCAGCAGCCCCGTCCGGGACAGAGAAGAGACCCAGTACTTC.

The chain employs TRBV5-8 and TRBJ2-1; D is tentatively TRBD1 or TRBD2 (6 bases each). Looked up from germline, CDR1 is SGHTS and CDR2 is YDEGEE. CDR3 size: 16 residues. Trimming took off 4 bases at V and 5 bases at J, with 19 bases between the two ends. The CDR3 DNA reads TGTGCCAGCAGCCCCTACACGGGGGCGGGTGACAATGAGCAGTTCTTC. It codes for CASSPYTGAGDNEQFF.

This clone was observed a handful of times. This chain joins TRBV10-1 and TRBJ2-3; D uncertain. V lost 2 bases and J lost 7, with 10 bases in between. The germline V gene encodes CDR1 WNHNN and CDR2 SYGVQD (reference sequence). The CDR3 loop spans 13 amino acids. The CDR3 DNA reads TGCGCCAGCAGTGAGGCAGCTCCACATACGCAGTATTTT. Translation: CASSEAAPHTQYF.

The chain combines TRBV7-9 with TRBJ1-2; 7 bases are a match to TRBD1. Germline V gene sequence: CDR1 SEHNR, CDR2 FQNEAQ (reference sequence). The CDR3 has 14 residues. V lost 5 bases to trimming and J lost 4 bases; unmatched junction nucleotides: 7. The CDR3 protein is CASSKTGQVYGYTF. CDR3 DNA: TGTGCCAGCAGCAAAACAGGACAGGTCTATGGCTACACCTTC.

V gene TRBV12-5 combines with J gene TRBJ2-1; no clear D gene. Trimming left V 1 base short and J 8 bases short, with 12 bases between. Looked up from germline, CDR1 is LGHNT and CDR2 is FRNRAP. This CDR3 has 14 amino acids. DNA for the CDR3: TGTGCTAGTGGTTTGGATGCGCGGTTGGATGAGCAGTTCTTC. Its translation: CASGLDARLDEQFF. Full variable domain (rest looked up from reference TRBV12-5 and TRBJ2-1): DARVTQTPRHKVTEMGQEVTMRCQPILGHNTVFWYRQTMMQGLELLAYFRNRAPLDDSGMPKDRFSAEMPDATLATLKIQPSEPRDSAVYFCASGLDARLDEQFFGPGTRLTVL.

The CDR3 coding sequence is TGTGCCAGCAGAGGAGAGAGGGACAATCAGCCCCAGCATTTT. As protein: CASRGERDNQPQHF. V gene TRBV6-1 combines with J gene TRBJ1-5; D is uncertain. Germline CDR1 and CDR2: MNHNS and SASEGT. V was clipped by 6 bases and J by 3 bases, with 12 bases between them. The CDR3 has 14 residues.

The gene calls are TRBV19 and TRBJ1-3; D is uncertain. The CDR3 has 13 amino acids. V lost 6 bases, J lost 0 bases, and 6 bases lay in between. The germline CDR1 and CDR2 sequences are LNHDA and SQIVND (reference sequence). CDR3 amino acids: CASRPDSGNTIYF. The CDR3 DNA reads TGTGCCAGTAGGCCAGACTCTGGAAACACCATATATTTT.

CDR3 DNA: TGTGCCAGCAGCTTCCAGGACGTAGCTAATGAAAAACTGTTTTTT. Amino acid sequence: CASSFQDVANEKLFF. The gene calls are TRBV9 and TRBJ1-4; D gene unclear. Germline CDR1 SGDLS, CDR2 YYNGEE. There are 15 residues in the CDR3. V gave up 4 bases and J gave up 3 bases, with 13 bases separating them.